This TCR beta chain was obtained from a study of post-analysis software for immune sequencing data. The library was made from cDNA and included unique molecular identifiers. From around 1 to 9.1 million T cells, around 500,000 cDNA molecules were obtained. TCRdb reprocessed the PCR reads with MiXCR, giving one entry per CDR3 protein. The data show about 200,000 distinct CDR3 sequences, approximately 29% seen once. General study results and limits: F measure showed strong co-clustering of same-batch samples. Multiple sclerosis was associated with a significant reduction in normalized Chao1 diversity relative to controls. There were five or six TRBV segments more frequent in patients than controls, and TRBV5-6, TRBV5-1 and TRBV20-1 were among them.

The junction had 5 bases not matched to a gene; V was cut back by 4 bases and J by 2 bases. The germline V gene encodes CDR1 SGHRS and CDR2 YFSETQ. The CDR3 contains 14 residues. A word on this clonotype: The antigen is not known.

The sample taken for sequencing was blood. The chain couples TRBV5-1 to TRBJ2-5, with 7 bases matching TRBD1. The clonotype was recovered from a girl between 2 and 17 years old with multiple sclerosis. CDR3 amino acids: CASSRGTAQETQYF. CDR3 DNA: TGCGCCAGCAGCCGTGGGACAGCTCAAGAGACCCAGTACTTC.